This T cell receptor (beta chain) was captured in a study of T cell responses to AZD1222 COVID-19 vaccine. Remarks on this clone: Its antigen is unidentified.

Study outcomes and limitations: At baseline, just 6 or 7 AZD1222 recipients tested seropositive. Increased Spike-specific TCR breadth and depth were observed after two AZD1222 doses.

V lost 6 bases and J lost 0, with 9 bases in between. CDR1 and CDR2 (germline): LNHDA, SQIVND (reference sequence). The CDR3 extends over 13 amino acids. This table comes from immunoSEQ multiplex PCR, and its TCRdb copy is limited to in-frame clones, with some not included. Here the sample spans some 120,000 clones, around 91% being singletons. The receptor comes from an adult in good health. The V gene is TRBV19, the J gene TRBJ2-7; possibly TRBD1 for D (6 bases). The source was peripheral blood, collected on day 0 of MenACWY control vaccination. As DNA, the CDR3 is TGTGCCAGTAGAAGACAGGACTCCTACGAGCAGTACTTC. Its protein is CASRRQDSYEQYF. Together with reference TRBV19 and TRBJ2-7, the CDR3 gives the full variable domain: DGGITQSPKYLFRKEGQNVTLSCEQNLNHDAMYWYRQDPGQGLRLIYYSQIVNDFQKGDIAEGYSVSREKKESFPLTVTSAQKNPTAFYLCASRRQDSYEQYFGPGTRLTVT.